These 26 T cell receptor beta chains were all obtained from the same sample, sequenced in a study of T cells after yellow fever vaccination. From the 5' RACE reads, TCRdb called clonotypes with MiXCR, one entry per CDR3 protein. The sample gives about 320,000 distinct CDR3 sequences, roughly 7% of which show up once; around 17% is in the top ten. Sequenced here: PBMCs, sampled about 49 days after the first yellow fever vaccination. These receptors originate from a young man who received the YFV17D yellow fever vaccine.

V and J are TRBV10-3 and TRBJ2-3, with 7 bases aligning to TRBD2. There are 14 residues in the CDR3. CDR1 and CDR2 from the germline V gene are ENHRY and SYGVKD. The CDR3 DNA is TGTGCATCAACCCGCGGGGGTAGCACAGATACGCAGTATTTT. Translated, it gives CASTRGGSTDTQYF.

This chain joins TRBV10-3 and TRBJ2-5; D is perhaps TRBD1 (6 bases). The V end lost 4 bases, the J end lost 7 bases, and 10 bases lay between the germline ends. The CDR3 length is 12 residues. The germline V gene encodes CDR1 ENHRY and CDR2 SYGVKD. CDR3 in DNA: TGTGCCATCAGTGCAGGGGACGCGACCCAGTACTTC. Its translation is CAISAGDATQYF.

The chain recombines TRBV4-3 with TRBJ2-1; 14 positions agree with TRBD2. CDR3 length: 17 residues. Looked up from germline, CDR1 is LGHNA and CDR2 is YSLEER. V lost 2 bases and J lost 11; bases outside the gene matches: 11. CDR3 DNA: TGCGCCAGCAGCCAATCGGGACTAGCGGGGGCCATACGTAAGCAGTTCTTC. Translating it yields CASSQSGLAGAIRKQFF.

This clonotype occurred once. This chain uses TRBV12-3 or TRBV12-4 with TRBJ2-5; D is possibly TRBD2 (6 bases). V lost 5 bases and J lost 5, with 18 bases in between. The CDR3 spans 15 residues. As DNA, the CDR3 is TGTGCCAGCAGTGAGGGGACTTCCACGCAGGAGACCCAGTACTTC. This gives the protein CASSEGTSTQETQYF.

This clonotype turned up a few times. This chain links TRBV11-3 with TRBJ2-1; 9 bases are a match to TRBD1. Losses at the gene ends were 0 bases for V and 6 bases for J; bases not matched to a gene: 3. The CDR3 spans 15 residues. CDR1 SGHNT and CDR2 YENEEA come from the germline V gene. CDR3 protein: CASSLEGQGSNEQFF. CDR3 in DNA: TGTGCCAGCAGCTTAGAAGGACAGGGGAGCAATGAGCAGTTCTTC.

This chain joins TRBV19 and TRBJ2-5; no reliable D call. Trimming took off 3 bases at V and 4 bases at J, with 9 bases between the two ends. The CDR3 is 13 residues long. Germline V gene data show CDR1 as LNHDA and CDR2 as SQIVND (reference sequence). The CDR3 protein is CASSIMERETQYF. The CDR3 DNA reads TGTGCCAGTAGTATTATGGAGCGAGAGACCCAGTACTTC.

The rearrangement uses TRBV7-9 and TRBJ2-3; D gene uncertain. The CDR3 contains 12 residues. V lost 4 bases to trimming and J lost 2 bases, with 4 bases between them. CDR1 is SEHNR and CDR2 is FQNEAQ in the germline V gene (reference sequence). CDR3: CASSYITDTQYF. The CDR3 nucleotides are TGTGCCAGCAGCTACATCACAGATACGCAGTATTTT. The variable domain in full, completed from reference TRBV7-9 and TRBJ2-3, reads DTGVSQNPRHKITKRGQNVTFRCDPISEHNRLYWYRQTLGQGPEFLTYFQNEAQLEKSRLLSDRFSAERPKGSFSTLEIQRTEQGDSAMYLCASSYITDTQYFGPGTRLTVL.

The chain employs TRBV7-3 and TRBJ1-1; D not resolved. V lost 3 bases and J 1 base, leaving 6 bases between the germline ends. CDR1 is SGHTA and CDR2 is FQGTGA in the germline V gene. The CDR3 is 13 residues long. This CDR3 is CASSFLWNTEAFF. CDR3 in DNA: TGTGCCAGCAGCTTCCTGTGGAACACTGAAGCTTTCTTT.

The chain combines TRBV4-1 with TRBJ2-1, with D possibly matching TRBD1 (5 bases). Trimming shortened V by 2 bases and J by 4 bases, and 9 bases separated the two germline ends. The length of the CDR3 is 14 residues. Germline V CDR1 and CDR2: MGHRA, YSYEKL. The DNA for the CDR3 is TGCGCCAGCAGCCAACCAACAGGTTACAATGAGCAGTTCTTC. It yields the protein CASSQPTGYNEQFF.

This clonotype has a count of ten or more. The V and J genes are TRBV10-3 and TRBJ1-5; D unclear. The CDR3 is made up of 12 amino acids. Trimming cost V 3 bases and J 5 bases, with 5 bases left between them. CDR1 ENHRY and CDR2 SYGVKD come from the germline V gene. The CDR3 bases are TGTGCCATCAGTGACTCCTATCAGCCCCAGCATTTT. Protein: CAISDSYQPQHF.

This clonotype came up a few times. J is TRBJ2-2 and V is TRBV27; D call uncertain. Germline CDR1 and CDR2: MNHEY and SMNVEV (reference sequence). Trimming cost V 0 bases and J 2 bases, with 7 bases left between them. The CDR3 has 15 residues. The CDR3 here is CASSLSLVNTGELFF. The DNA of the CDR3 is TGTGCCAGCAGTTTATCCCTAGTTAACACCGGGGAGCTGTTTTTT.

This clonotype was seen many times. The V call is TRBV3-1, the J call TRBJ1-5, with unresolved D. The V end was cut by 0 bases, the J end by 7 bases, with 7 bases between. This CDR3 region has 13 residues. Germline V gene data show CDR1 as LGHDT and CDR2 as YNNKEL (reference sequence). The CDR3 DNA sequence: TGTGCCAGCAGCCAAGACATGATCCAGCCCCAGCATTTT. Encoded protein: CASSQDMIQPQHF.

This clonotype was seen only a few times. The rearrangement uses TRBV5-6 and TRBJ2-1, with TRBD2 as a possible D gene (6 bases). Trimming pared 1 base from V and 1 base from J, leaving 9 bases between. The CDR3 runs to 15 residues. Per the germline V gene, CDR1 is SGHDT and CDR2 is YYEEEE. The CDR3 reads CASSLTGLSYNEQFF. Here the CDR3 DNA reads TGTGCCAGCAGCTTGACAGGACTATCCTACAATGAGCAGTTCTTC.

The chain carries TRBV12-3 or TRBV12-4 and TRBJ2-2; 10 positions agree with TRBD2. Unmatched junction bases numbered 5, after V lost 7 bases and J lost 6 bases. The CDR3 is 14 residues long. CDR3 region: CASTERGGSGELFF. Here the CDR3 DNA reads TGTGCCAGCACCGAGCGGGGGGGTTCCGGGGAGCTGTTTTTT.

The sample holds a few counts of this clonotype. This chain joins TRBV27 and TRBJ2-3; D is ambiguous. CDR1 and CDR2 (germline): MNHEY, SMNVEV (reference sequence). The CDR3 consists of 15 residues. Trimming pared 5 bases from V and 0 bases from J, leaving 12 bases between. As DNA, the CDR3 is TGTGCCAGCAGTACCCGGGCCCCAAGCACAGATACGCAGTATTTT. Protein sequence: CASSTRAPSTDTQYF.

Only a few counts were recorded for this clonotype. V and J are TRBV24-1 and TRBJ1-5; TRBD1 aligns across 8 bases. The CDR3 length is 16 residues. CDR1 and CDR2 from the germline V gene are KGHDR and SFDVKD. Trimming cost V 9 bases and J 0 bases; bases outside gene matches: 9. The CDR3 DNA reads TGTGCCACCGCCGGGACAGGCTCCTTTAGCAATCAGCCCCAGCATTTT. This gives the protein CATAGTGSFSNQPQHF.

The CDR3 bases are TGTGCCAGCTCACCCTCCAGCCCGGGAGCGGGGGAAAAACTGTTTTTT. Translating gives CASSPSSPGAGEKLFF. This chain links TRBV18 with TRBJ1-4; D not certain. V shed 3 bases and J shed 8 bases, with 19 bases lying between them. The CDR3 has 16 amino acids. Germline values: CDR1 KGHSH, CDR2 LQKENI.

This clonotype was found a few times. J is TRBJ1-2 and V is TRBV20-1; 7 bases are a match to TRBD1. After removal of 5 bases from V and 4 bases from J, the junction contained 10 bases not matched to a gene. Germline V gene sequence: CDR1 DFQATT, CDR2 SNEGSKA (reference sequence). CDR3 length equals 14 residues. The CDR3 is CSAELGGIGYGYTF. The CDR3 DNA sequence: TGCAGTGCTGAGCTAGGGGGCATCGGCTATGGCTACACCTTC.

The table lists this clonotype with a few counts. The chain is built from TRBV4-3 and TRBJ2-1; 13 bases map to TRBD2. Losses at the gene ends were 3 bases for V and 0 bases for J; bases not matched to a gene: 5. CDR1 and CDR2 (germline): LGHNA, YSLEER. This CDR3 contains 18 residues. The CDR3 region has the DNA TGCGCCAGCAGCCACGGACTAGCGGGGGACTACTCCTACAATGAGCAGTTCTTC. Translating it yields CASSHGLAGDYSYNEQFF.

This clonotype has just a few counts. V is TRBV7-2 and J is TRBJ2-3; D ambiguous. Germline CDR1 SGHTA, CDR2 FQGNSA. The V end was cut by 5 bases, the J end by 7 bases, with 10 bases between. The CDR3 length is 12 residues. CDR3 coding DNA: TGTGCCAGCAGCAGGGATGCCAATACGCAGTATTTT. It specifies CASSRDANTQYF.

J is TRBJ1-5 and V is TRBV2; no clear D. V was trimmed by 4 bases and J by 0 bases, leaving 10 bases between them. The germline V gene encodes CDR1 SNHLY and CDR2 FYNNEI. The CDR3 sequence is 15 residues long. CDR3 protein: CASSGMAASNQPQHF. The DNA of the CDR3 is TGTGCCAGCAGTGGAATGGCAGCTAGCAATCAGCCCCAGCATTTT.

The rearrangement joins TRBV6-1 to TRBJ2-3, with D maybe TRBD2 (6 bases). Deletions cut 10 bases from V and 0 bases from J, with 14 bases between. CDR1 and CDR2 (germline): MNHNS, SASEGT. This CDR3 region has 14 residues. The DNA of the CDR3 is TGTGCCACGGTCGGGGGACCAAGCACAGATACGCAGTATTTT. It codes for CATVGGPSTDTQYF.

This clonotype was counted between two and nine times. For the CDR3, the DNA is TGCGCCAGCAGTGAGTCGGGGGGGCTATTGGAGACCCAGTACTTC. Its translation is CASSESGGLLETQYF. The genes are TRBV10-1 and TRBJ2-5; TRBD2 might be the D (7 bases). Germline V CDR1 and CDR2: WNHNN, SYGVQD (reference sequence). The V end lost 0 bases, the J end lost 5 bases, and 13 bases lay between the germline ends. The CDR3 extends over 15 amino acids.

This clonotype has only a few counts. This chain connects TRBV7-2 to TRBJ2-5; 9 positions match TRBD2. CDR1 and CDR2 from the germline V gene are SGHTA and FQGNSA. With 0 bases clipped from V and 5 bases from J, the junction kept 4 bases outside the gene matches. The CDR3 spans 15 residues. The DNA for the CDR3 is TGTGCCAGCAGCTTAGCCGGCGGGGGGGGGGAGACCCAGTACTTC. As protein: CASSLAGGGGETQYF. Supplemented by reference TRBV7-2 and TRBJ2-5, the full variable domain reads GAGVSQSPSNKVTEKGKDVELRCDPISGHTALYWYRQSLGQGLEFLIYFQGNSAPDKSGLPSDRFSAERTGGSVSTLTIQRTQQEDSAVYLCASSLAGGGGETQYFGPGTRLLVL.

The chain couples TRBV10-3 to TRBJ2-7; maybe TRBD2 (6 bases). This CDR3 has 12 residues. Germline CDR1 is ENHRY and CDR2 is SYGVKD. The V and J ends lost 8 bases and 2 bases respectively, with 10 bases between them. In DNA form, the CDR3 reads TGTGCCATCGGGGACTTCCCCTACGAGCAGTACTTC. Translation gives CAIGDFPYEQYF.

The chain combines TRBV4-1 with TRBJ2-1; no definite D call. Germline V CDR1 and CDR2: MGHRA, YSYEKL. V was cut by 2 bases and J by 5 bases, with 13 bases left in between. CDR3 length equals 15 residues. CDR3 sequence: CASSQFSLPNNEQFF. DNA of the CDR3: TGCGCCAGCAGCCAATTCAGTCTACCTAACAATGAGCAGTTCTTC.